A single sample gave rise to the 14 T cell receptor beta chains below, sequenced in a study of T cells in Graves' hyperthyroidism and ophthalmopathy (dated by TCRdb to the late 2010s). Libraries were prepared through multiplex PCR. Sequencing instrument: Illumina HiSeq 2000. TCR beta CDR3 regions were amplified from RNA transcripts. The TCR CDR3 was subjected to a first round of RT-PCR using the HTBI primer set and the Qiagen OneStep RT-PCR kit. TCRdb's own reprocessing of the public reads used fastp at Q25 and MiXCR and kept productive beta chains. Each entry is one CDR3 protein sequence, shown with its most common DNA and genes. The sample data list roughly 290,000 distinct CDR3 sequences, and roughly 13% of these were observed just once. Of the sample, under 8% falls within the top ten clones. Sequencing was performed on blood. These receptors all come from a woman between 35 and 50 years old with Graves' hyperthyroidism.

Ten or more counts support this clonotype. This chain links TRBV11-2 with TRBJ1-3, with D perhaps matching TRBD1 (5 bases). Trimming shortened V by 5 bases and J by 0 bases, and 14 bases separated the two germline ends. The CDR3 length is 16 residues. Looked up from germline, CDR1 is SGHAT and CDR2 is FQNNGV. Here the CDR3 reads CASSPGRQISGNTIYF. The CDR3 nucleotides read TGTGCCAGCAGCCCAGGGCGACAGATCTCTGGAAACACCATATATTTT.

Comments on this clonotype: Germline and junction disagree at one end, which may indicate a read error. The chain's CDR3 is CASKQQGESNQPQHF. The DNA of the CDR3 is TGCGCCAGCAAACAACAGGGAGAGAGCAATCAGCCCCAGCATTTT. The J gene is TRBJ1-5, the V gene TRBV2, with D possibly being TRBD1 (6 bases). This CDR3 has 15 amino acids. Germline CDR1 and CDR2: SNHLY and FYNNEI.

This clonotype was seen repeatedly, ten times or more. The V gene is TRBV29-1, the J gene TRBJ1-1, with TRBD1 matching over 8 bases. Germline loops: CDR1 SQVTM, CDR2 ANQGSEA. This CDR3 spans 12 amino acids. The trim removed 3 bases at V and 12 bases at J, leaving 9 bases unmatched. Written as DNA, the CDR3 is TGCAGCGTTGATCAGGGGGCCAACCGGTCTTTCTTT. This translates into CSVDQGANRSFF.

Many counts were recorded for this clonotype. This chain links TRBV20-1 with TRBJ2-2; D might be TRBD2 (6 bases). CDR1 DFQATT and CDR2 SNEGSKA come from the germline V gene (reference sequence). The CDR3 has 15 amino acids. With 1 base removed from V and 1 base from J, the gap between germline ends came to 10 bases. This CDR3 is CSARGGRMNTGELFF. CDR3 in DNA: TGCAGTGCTAGAGGAGGGAGGATGAACACCGGGGAGCTGTTTTTT.

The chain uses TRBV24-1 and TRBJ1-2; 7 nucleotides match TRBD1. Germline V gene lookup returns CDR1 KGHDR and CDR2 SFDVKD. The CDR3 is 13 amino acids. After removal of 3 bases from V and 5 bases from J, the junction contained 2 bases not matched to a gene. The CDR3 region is CATSDGTAYGYTF. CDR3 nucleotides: TGTGCCACCAGTGATGGGACAGCATATGGCTACACCTTC.

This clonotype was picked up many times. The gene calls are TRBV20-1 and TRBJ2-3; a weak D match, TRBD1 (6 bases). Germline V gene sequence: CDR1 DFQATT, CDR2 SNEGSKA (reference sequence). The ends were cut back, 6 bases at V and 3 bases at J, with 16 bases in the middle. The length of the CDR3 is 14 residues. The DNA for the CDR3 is TGCAGTGCGCGAACCGATGGACAGACAGATACGCAGTATTTT. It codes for CSARTDGQTDTQYF.

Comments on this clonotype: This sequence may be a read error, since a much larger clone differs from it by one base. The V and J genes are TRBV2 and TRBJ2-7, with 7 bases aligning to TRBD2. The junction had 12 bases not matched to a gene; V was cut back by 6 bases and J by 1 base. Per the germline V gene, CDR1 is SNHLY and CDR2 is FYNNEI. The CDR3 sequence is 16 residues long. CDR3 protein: CASRGGGGENSYEQYF. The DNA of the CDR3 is TGTGCCAGCAGGGGGGGGGGGGGGGAAAATTCCTACGAGCAGTACTTC.

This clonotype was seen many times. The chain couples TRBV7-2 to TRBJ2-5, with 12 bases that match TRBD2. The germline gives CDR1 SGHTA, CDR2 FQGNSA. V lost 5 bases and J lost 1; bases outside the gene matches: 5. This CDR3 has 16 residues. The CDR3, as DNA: TGTGCCAGCAGCCAAGGACTAGCGGGGCTCCAAGAGACCCAGTACTTC. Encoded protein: CASSQGLAGLQETQYF.

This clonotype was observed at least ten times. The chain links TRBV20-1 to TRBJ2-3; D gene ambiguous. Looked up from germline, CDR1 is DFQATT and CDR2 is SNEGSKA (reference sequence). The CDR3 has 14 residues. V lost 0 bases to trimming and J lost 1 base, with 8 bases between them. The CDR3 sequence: CSARDSLGTDTQYF. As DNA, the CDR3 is TGCAGTGCTAGAGATAGCTTGGGCACAGATACGCAGTATTTT.

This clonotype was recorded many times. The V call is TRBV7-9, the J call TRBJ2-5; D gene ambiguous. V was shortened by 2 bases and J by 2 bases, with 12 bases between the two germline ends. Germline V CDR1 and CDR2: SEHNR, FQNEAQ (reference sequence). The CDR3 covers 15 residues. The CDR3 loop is CASSLWVLGQETQYF. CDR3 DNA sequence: TGTGCCAGCAGCTTATGGGTTTTGGGGCAAGAGACCCAGTACTTC.

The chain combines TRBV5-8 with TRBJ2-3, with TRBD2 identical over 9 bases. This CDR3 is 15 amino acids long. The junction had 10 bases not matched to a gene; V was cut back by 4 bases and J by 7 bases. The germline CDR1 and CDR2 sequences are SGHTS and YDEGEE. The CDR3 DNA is TGTGCCAGCAGCCGGGATAGCGGGAGTGGGAATACGCAGTATTTT. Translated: CASSRDSGSGNTQYF. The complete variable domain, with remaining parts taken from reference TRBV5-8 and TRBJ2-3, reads EAGVTQSPTHLIKTRGQQATLRCSPISGHTSVYWYQQALGLGLQFLLWYDEGEERNRGNFPPRFSGRQFPNYSSELNVNALELEDSALYLCASSRDSGSGNTQYFGPGTRLTVL.

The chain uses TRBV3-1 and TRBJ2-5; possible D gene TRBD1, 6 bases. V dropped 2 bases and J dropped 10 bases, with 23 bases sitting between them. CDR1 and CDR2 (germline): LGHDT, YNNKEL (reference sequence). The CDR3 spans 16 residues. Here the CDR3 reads CASSQLYPDTKGVQYF. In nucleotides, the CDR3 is TGTGCCAGCAGCCAACTATACCCGGACACCAAGGGGGTCCAGTACTTC.

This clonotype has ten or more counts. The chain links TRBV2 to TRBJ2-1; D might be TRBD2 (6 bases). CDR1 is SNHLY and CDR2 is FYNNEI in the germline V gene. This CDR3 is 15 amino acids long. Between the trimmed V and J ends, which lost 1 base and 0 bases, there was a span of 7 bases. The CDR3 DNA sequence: TGTGCCAGCAGTGAAGGCGGGACCTCCTACAATGAGCAGTTCTTC. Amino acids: CASSEGGTSYNEQFF.

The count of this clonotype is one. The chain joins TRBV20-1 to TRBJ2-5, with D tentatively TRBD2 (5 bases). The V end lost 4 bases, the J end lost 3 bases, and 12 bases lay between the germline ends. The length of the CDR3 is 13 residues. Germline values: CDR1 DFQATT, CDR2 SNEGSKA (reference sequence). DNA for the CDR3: TGCAGTGCTATCCGCGGACTTAAAGAGACCCAGTACTTC. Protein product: CSAIRGLKETQYF.